This T cell receptor (beta chain) was found in a study of T cell responses to AZD1222 COVID-19 vaccine. Trimming took off 6 bases at V and 7 bases at J, with 12 bases between the two ends. The CDR3 is 13 amino acids. Germline V lookup: CDR1 MNHEY, CDR2 SVGEGT. Only in-frame clones appear in the TCRdb table, and some are missing; sequencing was by immunoSEQ multiplex PCR. The data show roughly 100,000 clones, around 87% seen once. Second-dose groups at about 4 or about 12 weeks were pooled. The study's findings and limits: Repertoire sampling occurred only after the peak T cell response.

As for this clone: Its antigen is not known.

The chain carries TRBV6-2 or TRBV6-3 and TRBJ1-4; D is uncertain. This sample comprised peripheral blood, obtained 28 days after the second AZD1222 dose. This TCR was recovered from an adult who received the AZD1222 COVID-19 vaccine. The CDR3 DNA is TGTGCCAGCAGCTCCTCCTCGGGTGAAAAACTGTTTTTT. This gives the protein CASSSSSGEKLFF.